This TCR beta chain was obtained from a study of cytomegalovirus exposure and HLA in healthy donors. Healthy bone marrow donors made up the donors. PCR primers comprised 60 Vbeta and 13 Jbeta primers. Profiled with immunoSEQ multiplex PCR; TCRdb holds only in-frame clones, not every one. This sample has 85,000 to 90,000 clones, with roughly three quarters found just once. Remarks on this clone: Its specificity is unknown.

Overall study results and limits: Most subjects had HLA-A and HLA-B alleles reportedly predicted accurately by TCR beta sequences. Among donors in an Asian-associated ancestry cluster, a later analysis reportedly found fewer N-insertions than the approximately 670-donor mean. For most TCR sequences rarity was the rule, although some public TCRs occurred in many donors.

The CDR3 is 17 residues long. The germline V and J ends were trimmed by 4 bases and 6 bases, with 19 bases remaining between them. The germline gives CDR1 SGHVS, CDR2 FQNEAQ. The receptor was derived from a man younger than 40 in good health and CMV-seronegative. J is TRBJ1-6 and V is TRBV7-8, with D perhaps matching TRBD1 (6 bases). The sequenced sample consisted of PBMCs. CDR3 sequence: CASSSLGQGQANSPLHF. In nucleotides, the CDR3 is TGTGCCAGCAGCTCCCTTGGGCAGGGGCAGGCTAATTCACCCCTCCACTTT.